Below, 26 T cell receptor beta chains from the same sample are listed, as sequenced in a study of T cell repertoires in cytomegalovirus infection. No antigen has been identified for these receptors. TCRdb fed the reads into MiXCR, producing one record per CDR3 protein. The sample consists of approximately 1,000,000 distinct CDR3 sequences, roughly 30% of them appearing once. Specimen: cultured CD8+ T cells from PBMCs, collected from culture after CMV antigen stimulation. These receptor sequences come from a human donor in good health (CMV status not recorded). Some clones in this sample may be carry-over from other donors' samples.

The J gene is TRBJ2-7, the V gene TRBV20-1; TRBD1 agrees at 10 bases. The V segment lost 2 bases and the J segment 2 bases; nucleotides outside the gene matches: 6. CDR1 is DFQATT, CDR2 SNEGSKA, per germline (reference sequence). This CDR3 region has 15 residues. The CDR3 region is CSARTPDRGAYEQYF. In nucleotides, the CDR3 is TGCAGTGCTAGAACTCCGGACAGGGGGGCCTACGAGCAGTACTTC.

This clonotype was observed a handful of times. The chain uses TRBV27 and TRBJ2-1, with D tentatively TRBD1 (5 bases). The germline V gene has CDR1 MNHEY and CDR2 SMNVEV (reference sequence). Trimming cost V 8 bases and J 9 bases, with 11 bases left between them. This CDR3 region has 11 residues. The CDR3 DNA sequence: TGTGCCAGCGGCCTAGGGGCTGAGCAGTTCTTC. It yields the protein CASGLGAEQFF.

The count of this clonotype is one. This chain connects TRBV29-1 to TRBJ2-1; D is perhaps TRBD2 (7 bases). V lost 2 bases, J lost 7 bases, and 21 bases lay in between. Germline V gene sequence: CDR1 SQVTM, CDR2 ANQGSEA. CDR3 size: 16 residues. DNA of the CDR3: TGCAGCGTTGAAAACCTAGAGGGGGGGCCGGATAATGAGCAGTTCTTC. Protein: CSVENLEGGPDNEQFF.

The table lists this clonotype with a few counts. This chain connects TRBV7-9 to TRBJ2-1, with D perhaps TRBD1 or TRBD2 (5 bases each). Trimming stripped 3 bases from V and 8 bases from J, with 14 bases between. Germline CDR1 and CDR2: SEHNR and FQNEAQ (reference sequence). This CDR3 comprises 14 residues. The CDR3 here is CASSFLVRGDEQFF. The CDR3 DNA is TGTGCCAGCAGCTTCTTAGTAAGGGGAGATGAGCAGTTCTTC.

The chain carries TRBV28 and TRBJ1-5; perhaps TRBD1 as D (6 bases). Germline CDR1 and CDR2: MDHEN and SYDVKM. The germline V and J ends were trimmed by 5 bases and 6 bases, with 14 bases remaining between them. The CDR3 loop spans 14 amino acids. The DNA of the CDR3 is TGTGCCAGCAGTGGGGACATTGAGGGTCAGCCCCAGCATTTT. Translated, it gives CASSGDIEGQPQHF. The variable domain in full, completed from reference TRBV28 and TRBJ1-5, reads DVKVTQSSRYLVKRTGEKVFLECVQDMDHENMFWYRQDPGLGLRLIYFSYDVKMKEKGDIPEGYSVSREKKERFSLILESASTNQTSMYLCASSGDIEGQPQHFGDGTRLSIL.

The chain employs TRBV6-2 or TRBV6-3 and TRBJ2-5, with 8 nucleotides matching TRBD2. Per germline, CDR1 MNHEY and CDR2 SVGEGT. The CDR3 is made up of 13 amino acids. J gave up 5 bases and V 8 bases, and 7 bases lay outside the gene matches. This CDR3 is CASWSGGGETQYF. CDR3 DNA sequence: TGTGCCAGCTGGAGCGGGGGCGGGGAGACCCAGTACTTC.

V is TRBV19 and J is TRBJ2-7, with 8 bases identical to TRBD1. V shed 3 bases, J shed 7 bases, and the junction held 8 bases outside the gene matches. The CDR3 is made up of 14 amino acids. Per the germline V gene, CDR1 is LNHDA and CDR2 is SQIVND (reference sequence). CDR3 coding DNA: TGTGCCAGTAGTATTGGGCAGGGGGCGAATGAGCAGTACTTC. This translates into CASSIGQGANEQYF.

This clonotype appeared a single time. The chain carries TRBV10-2 and TRBJ2-7; 7 bases map to TRBD1. V lost 6 bases to trimming and J lost 7 bases; unmatched junction nucleotides: 15. Germline CDR1 and CDR2: WSHSY and SAAADI. The CDR3 length is 15 residues. The CDR3 reads CASRGTTGVPEEQYF. CDR3 sequence (DNA): TGCGCCAGCAGGGGAACAACAGGGGTTCCGGAAGAGCAGTACTTC.

The chain joins TRBV7-6 to TRBJ1-4, with D unresolved. The CDR3 is made up of 14 amino acids. The V and J ends lost 1 base and 4 bases respectively, with 7 bases between them. The germline gives CDR1 SGHVS, CDR2 FNYEAQ. The CDR3 sequence: CASSLGWDNEKLFF. For the CDR3, the DNA is TGTGCCAGCAGCTTAGGGTGGGATAATGAAAAACTGTTTTTT.

This sequence joins TRBV27 and TRBJ2-1; 9 bases fit TRBD2. V lost 4 bases, J lost 5 bases, and 9 bases stayed unmatched. CDR1 and CDR2 (germline): MNHEY, SMNVEV (reference sequence). There are 16 residues in the CDR3. The CDR3 region has the DNA TGTGCCAGCAGTTCCTTTAGCGGGGGCCGTAACAATGAGCAGTTCTTC. This gives the protein CASSSFSGGRNNEQFF.

Comments on this clonotype: The junction shows a germline mismatch at one end, possibly a read error. This rearrangement joins TRBV5-3 to TRBJ1-2, with D tentatively TRBD1 (5 bases). TRBV5-3 qualifies as an ORF whose function is uncertain. The CDR3 contains 14 residues. The CDR3 region is CASSSEGRSYGYTF. The CDR3 DNA sequence: TGTGCCAGCAGCTCCGAGGGGAGGAGCTATGGCTACACCTTC.

V and J are TRBV20-1 and TRBJ1-2; D gene ambiguous. The V gene lost 0 bases and the J gene lost 5 bases, with 16 bases spanning the gap. The CDR3 loop spans 15 amino acids. CDR1 DFQATT and CDR2 SNEGSKA come from the germline V gene (reference sequence). The CDR3 DNA is TGCAGTGCTAGAGATAGCGACCTCGGGGTATATGGCTACACCTTC. Encoded protein: CSARDSDLGVYGYTF.

This clonotype showed up just a few times. The chain couples TRBV6-2 or TRBV6-3 to TRBJ2-1; the match to TRBD2 covers 8 bases. Unmatched junction bases numbered 10, after V lost 7 bases and J lost 5 bases. The CDR3 contains 15 residues. Germline V CDR1 and CDR2: MNHEY, SVGEGT. The DNA for the CDR3 is TGTGCCAGCAATCGGGGGGGATATAAGGACAATGAGCAGTTCTTC. It is translated as CASNRGGYKDNEQFF.

This chain links TRBV29-1 with TRBJ1-1; 10 bases agree with TRBD1. The V segment lost 5 bases and the J segment 4 bases; nucleotides outside the gene matches: 7. Per germline, CDR1 SQVTM and CDR2 ANQGSEA. There are 14 residues in the CDR3. CDR3 coding DNA: TGCAGCGTTAGGGGGGGACAGGGGACCACTGAAGCTTTCTTT. It is translated as CSVRGGQGTTEAFF.

The genes are TRBV2 and TRBJ2-6, with TRBD2 matching 8 bases. Per the germline V gene, CDR1 is SNHLY and CDR2 is FYNNEI. J gave up 0 bases and V 8 bases, and 12 bases lay outside the gene matches. The CDR3 has 18 residues. The CDR3 sequence is CASLAPAGATSGANVLTF. The CDR3 DNA sequence: TGTGCCAGCCTGGCCCCAGCGGGGGCCACCTCTGGGGCCAACGTCCTGACTTTC.

V is TRBV2 and J is TRBJ1-2; D possibly corresponds to TRBD1 (5 bases). Trimming took 0 bases from V and 1 from J, leaving 9 bases between them. The CDR3 length is 15 residues. CDR1 and CDR2 (germline): SNHLY, FYNNEI. CDR3: CASSEAMGLNYGYTF. The CDR3 nucleotides read TGTGCCAGCAGTGAAGCGATGGGACTTAACTATGGCTACACCTTC.

This chain connects TRBV12-3 or TRBV12-4 to TRBJ2-3; TRBD2 matches 11 bases. CDR3 length: 17 amino acids. The junction had 9 bases not matched to a gene; V was cut back by 4 bases and J by 3 bases. As DNA, the CDR3 is TGTGCCAGCAGTTCCCCATCTTTAGCGGGGGGGACAGATACGCAGTATTTT. This encodes CASSSPSLAGGTDTQYF.

The gene calls are TRBV4-3 and TRBJ2-7; D perhaps matches TRBD2 (5 bases). The CDR3 has 16 amino acids. The V and J ends lost 0 bases and 0 bases respectively, with 12 bases between them. Germline loops: CDR1 LGHNA, CDR2 YSLEER. The CDR3 coding sequence is TGCGCCAGCAGCCAAGACGGAGGCGACATCTCCTACGAGCAGTACGTC. Translating it yields CASSQDGGDISYEQYV.

This clonotype occurred many times. The chain links TRBV7-2 to TRBJ2-2; maybe TRBD1 (6 bases). Germline V gene data show CDR1 as SGHTA and CDR2 as FQGNSA. The V end lost 6 bases, the J end lost 2 bases, and 13 bases lay between the germline ends. The length of the CDR3 is 15 residues. The CDR3 loop is CASSFSQGNTGELFF. CDR3 nucleotide sequence: TGTGCCAGCAGTTTTTCACAGGGAAACACCGGGGAGCTGTTTTTT.

The chain employs TRBV7-9 and TRBJ2-3; D could derive from TRBD1 or TRBD2 (5 bases each). Germline-derived CDR1 and CDR2 are SEHNR and FQNEAQ (reference sequence). The CDR3 spans 12 residues. Between the trimmed V and J ends, which lost 11 bases and 6 bases, there was a span of 15 bases. The CDR3, as DNA: TGTGCCGTGGGGACCGTTGAGGATACGCAGTATTTT. Translating it yields CAVGTVEDTQYF.

There are a few counts of this clonotype. At one boundary the junction diverges from the germline segment, which might be a read error. The rearrangement links TRBV2 to TRBJ2-1, with D unclear. The CDR3 contains 14 residues. The germline gives CDR1 SNHLY, CDR2 FYNNEI. The CDR3 protein is CVSHSTGTGNEQFF. CDR3 in DNA: TGTGTCAGCCATTCCACTGGCACCGGCAATGAGCAGTTCTTC.

About this clonotype: A read error may produce the germline difference seen at one junction end. The chain recombines TRBV4-1 with TRBJ2-1; D assignment may be TRBD1 or TRBD2 (5 bases each). Germline V gene sequence: CDR1 MGHRA, CDR2 YSYEKL. This CDR3 is 18 amino acids long. The CDR3 nucleotides read TGCGCCAGCAGCCAAGGAGGGGTCCCCTGGTTCACCTACAATGAACAGTTCTTC. Protein product: CASSQGGVPWFTYNEQFF.

This rearrangement joins TRBV6-2 or TRBV6-3 to TRBJ2-7, with TRBD2 as a possible D gene (5 bases). CDR1 and CDR2 from the germline V gene are MNHEY and SVGEGT. CDR3 length equals 12 residues. Trimming removed 0 bases at V and 6 bases at J, with 6 bases between. CDR3 amino acids: CASSYSRAEQYV. The CDR3 region has the DNA TGTGCCAGCAGTTACTCGCGGGCCGAGCAGTACGTC.

J is TRBJ2-1 and V is TRBV19; the D is unclear. V was pared by 1 base and J by 2 bases, with 6 bases between. The V gene's germline CDR1 is LNHDA and CDR2 SQIVND (reference sequence). CDR3 size: 14 residues. The CDR3 spells CASSIGGTYNEQFF. The CDR3 DNA follows: TGTGCCAGTAGTATAGGTGGCACCTACAATGAGCAGTTCTTC. The full variable domain, completed using reference TRBV19 and TRBJ2-1, is DGGITQSPKYLFRKEGQNVTLSCEQNLNHDAMYWYRQDPGQGLRLIYYSQIVNDFQKGDIAEGYSVSREKKESFPLTVTSAQKNPTAFYLCASSIGGTYNEQFFGPGTRLTVL.

The DNA of the CDR3 is TGTGCCATCAAACTAGCGGAGAAAGAGACCCAGTACTTC. Amino acid sequence: CAIKLAEKETQYF. The chain carries TRBV10-3 and TRBJ2-5; TRBD2 aligns across 8 bases. J gave up 3 bases and V 7 bases, and 4 bases lay outside the gene matches. The CDR3 is 13 residues long. Germline V gene lookup returns CDR1 ENHRY and CDR2 SYGVKD.

This clonotype was counted a single time. CDR3 DNA: TGTGCCAGCAGTCGAGGGGGCTTCTATCAGCCCCAGCATTTT. It codes for CASSRGGFYQPQHF. The chain employs TRBV27 and TRBJ1-5, with TRBD1 matching over 7 bases. J lost 5 bases, V lost 5 bases, and 6 bases had no gene match. Per germline, CDR1 MNHEY and CDR2 SMNVEV (reference sequence). This CDR3 is built from 14 residues.